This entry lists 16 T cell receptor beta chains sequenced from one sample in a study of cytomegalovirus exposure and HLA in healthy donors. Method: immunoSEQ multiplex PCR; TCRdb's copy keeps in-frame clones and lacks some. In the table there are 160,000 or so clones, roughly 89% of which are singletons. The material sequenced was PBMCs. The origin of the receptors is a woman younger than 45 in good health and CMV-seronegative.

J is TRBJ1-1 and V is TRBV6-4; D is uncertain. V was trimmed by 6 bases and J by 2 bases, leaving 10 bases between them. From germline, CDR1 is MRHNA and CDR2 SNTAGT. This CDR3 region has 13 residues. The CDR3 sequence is CASRVDINTEAFF. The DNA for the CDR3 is TGTGCCAGCAGGGTAGATATAAACACTGAAGCTTTCTTT.

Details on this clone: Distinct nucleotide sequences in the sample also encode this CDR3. Here the CDR3 DNA reads TGTGCCAGCAGCGTGGGCAGTACCTACACCGGGGAGCTGTTTTTT. This codes for CASSVGSTYTGELFF. This chain connects TRBV9 to TRBJ2-2; D remains unclear. CDR1 is SGDLS, CDR2 YYNGEE, per germline. The CDR3 spans 15 residues. V lost 2 bases to trimming and J lost 3 bases, with 11 bases between them.

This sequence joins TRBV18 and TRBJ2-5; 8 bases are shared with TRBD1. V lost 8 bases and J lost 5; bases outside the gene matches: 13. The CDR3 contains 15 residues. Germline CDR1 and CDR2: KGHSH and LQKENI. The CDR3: CASSGQGASVETQYF. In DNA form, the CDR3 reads TGTGCCAGCAGTGGCCAGGGGGCTAGCGTGGAGACCCAGTACTTC.

Here the CDR3 DNA reads TGCGCCAGCAGCTTGGCCGGGCAGGGAATCGCAGAGCAGTACTTC. Amino acid sequence: CASSLAGQGIAEQYF. This rearrangement joins TRBV5-1 to TRBJ2-7, with D perhaps matching TRBD1 (5 bases). Trimming removed 0 bases from V and 7 bases from J, with 17 bases in between. The germline CDR1 and CDR2 sequences are SGHRS and YFSETQ. The CDR3 runs to 15 residues.

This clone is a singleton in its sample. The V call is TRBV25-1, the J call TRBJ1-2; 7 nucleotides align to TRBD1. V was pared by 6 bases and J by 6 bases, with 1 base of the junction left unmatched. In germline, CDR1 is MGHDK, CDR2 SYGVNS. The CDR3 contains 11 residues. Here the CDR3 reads CASRQGNGYTF. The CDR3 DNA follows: TGTGCCAGCAGACAGGGGAATGGCTACACCTTC.

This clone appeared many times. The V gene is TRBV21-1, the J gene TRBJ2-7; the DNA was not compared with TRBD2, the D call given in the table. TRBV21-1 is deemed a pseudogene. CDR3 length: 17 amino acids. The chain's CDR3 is CASSKSGGRAGSYEQYF. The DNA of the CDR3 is TGTGCCAGCAGCAAATCGGGGGGCAGGGCGGGTTCCTACGAGCAGTACTTC.

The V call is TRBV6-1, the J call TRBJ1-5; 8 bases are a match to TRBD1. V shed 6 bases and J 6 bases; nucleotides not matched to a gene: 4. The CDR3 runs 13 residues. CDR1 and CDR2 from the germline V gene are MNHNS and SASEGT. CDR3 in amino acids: CASRQTGAQPQHF. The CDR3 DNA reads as TGTGCCAGCAGACAGACAGGGGCTCAGCCCCAGCATTTT.

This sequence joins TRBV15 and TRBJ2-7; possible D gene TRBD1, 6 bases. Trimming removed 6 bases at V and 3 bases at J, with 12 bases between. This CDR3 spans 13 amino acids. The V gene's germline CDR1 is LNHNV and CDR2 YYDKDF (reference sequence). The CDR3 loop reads CATRDRGYYEQYF. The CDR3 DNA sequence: TGTGCCACCAGGGACAGAGGGTACTACGAGCAGTACTTC.

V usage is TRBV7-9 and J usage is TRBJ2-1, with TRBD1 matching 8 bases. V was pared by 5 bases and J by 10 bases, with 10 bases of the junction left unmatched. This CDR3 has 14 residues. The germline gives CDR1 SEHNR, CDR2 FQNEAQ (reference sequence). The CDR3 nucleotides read TGTGCCAGCAGCCACCCCGGGACAGGCTTAGAGCAGTTCTTC. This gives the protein CASSHPGTGLEQFF.

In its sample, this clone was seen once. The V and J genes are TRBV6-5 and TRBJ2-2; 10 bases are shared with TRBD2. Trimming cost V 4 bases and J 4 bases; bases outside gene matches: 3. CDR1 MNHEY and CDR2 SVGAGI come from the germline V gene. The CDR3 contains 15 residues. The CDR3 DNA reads TGTGCCAGCAGTTTCTCTAGCGGGGGCACCGGGGAGCTGTTTTTT. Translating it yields CASSFSSGGTGELFF.

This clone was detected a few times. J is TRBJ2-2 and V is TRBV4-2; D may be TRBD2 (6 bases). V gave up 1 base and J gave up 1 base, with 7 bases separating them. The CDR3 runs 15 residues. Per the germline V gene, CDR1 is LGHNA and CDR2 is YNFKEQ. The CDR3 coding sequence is TGTGCCAGCAGCCAAGCTAGCGAGAACACCGGGGAGCTGTTTTTT. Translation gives CASSQASENTGELFF.

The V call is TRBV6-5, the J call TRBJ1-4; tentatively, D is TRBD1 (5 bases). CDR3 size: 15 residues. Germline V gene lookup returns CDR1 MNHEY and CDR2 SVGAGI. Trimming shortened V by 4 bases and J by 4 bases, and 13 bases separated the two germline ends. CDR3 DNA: TGTGCCAGCAGTTCATTAGACAGAATTAATGAAAAACTGTTTTTT. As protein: CASSSLDRINEKLFF.

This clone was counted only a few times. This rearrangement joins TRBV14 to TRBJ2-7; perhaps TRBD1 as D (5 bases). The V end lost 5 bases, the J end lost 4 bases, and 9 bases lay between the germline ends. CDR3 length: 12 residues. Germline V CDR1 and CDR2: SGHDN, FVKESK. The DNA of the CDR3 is TGTGCCAGCAGCTACGACAGTTACGAGCAGTACTTC. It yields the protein CASSYDSYEQYF.

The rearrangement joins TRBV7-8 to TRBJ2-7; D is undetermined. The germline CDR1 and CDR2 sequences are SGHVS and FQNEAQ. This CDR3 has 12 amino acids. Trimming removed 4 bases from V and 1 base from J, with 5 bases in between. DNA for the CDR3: TGTGCCAGCAGCTGGAGTTCCTACGAGCAGTACTTC. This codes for CASSWSSYEQYF.

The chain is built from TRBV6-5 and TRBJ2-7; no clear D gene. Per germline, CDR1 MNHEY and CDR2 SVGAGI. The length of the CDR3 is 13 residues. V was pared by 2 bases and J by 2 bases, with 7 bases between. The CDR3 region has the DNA TGTGCCAGCAGTTACGCGTTAGCCTACGAGCAGTACTTC. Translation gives CASSYALAYEQYF.

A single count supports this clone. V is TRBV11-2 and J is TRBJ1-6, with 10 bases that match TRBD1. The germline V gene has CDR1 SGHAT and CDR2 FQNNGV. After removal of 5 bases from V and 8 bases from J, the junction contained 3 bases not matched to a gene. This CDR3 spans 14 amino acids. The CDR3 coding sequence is TGTGCCAGCAGCCTCGGGACAGGGGATTCACCCCTCCACTTT. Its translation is CASSLGTGDSPLHF.